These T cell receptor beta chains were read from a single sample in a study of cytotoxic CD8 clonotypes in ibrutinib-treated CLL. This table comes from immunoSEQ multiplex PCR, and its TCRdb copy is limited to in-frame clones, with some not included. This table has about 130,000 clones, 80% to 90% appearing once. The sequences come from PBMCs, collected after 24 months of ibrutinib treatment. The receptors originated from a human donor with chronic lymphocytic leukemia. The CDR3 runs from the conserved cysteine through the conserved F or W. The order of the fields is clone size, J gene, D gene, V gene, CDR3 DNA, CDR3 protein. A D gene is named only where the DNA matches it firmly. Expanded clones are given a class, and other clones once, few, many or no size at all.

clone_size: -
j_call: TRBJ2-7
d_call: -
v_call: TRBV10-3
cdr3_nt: TGTGCCATCAGTGAGTCGAGCAGTCCATCCTACGAGCAGTACTTC
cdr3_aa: CAISESSSPSYEQYF

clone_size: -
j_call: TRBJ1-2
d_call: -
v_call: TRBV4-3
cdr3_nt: TGCGCCAGCAGCCAAGAGGGGGGAGGGTATGGCTACACCTTC
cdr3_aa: CASSQEGGGYGYTF

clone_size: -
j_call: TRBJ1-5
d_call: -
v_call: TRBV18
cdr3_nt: TGTGCCAGCTCCGGAGGGGGATACAATCAGCCCCAGCATTTT
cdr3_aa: CASSGGGYNQPQHF

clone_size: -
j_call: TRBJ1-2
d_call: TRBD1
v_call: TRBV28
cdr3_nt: TGTGCCAGCAGTTTACTGGACAGGGGTGTCACCTTC
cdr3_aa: CASSLLDRGVTF

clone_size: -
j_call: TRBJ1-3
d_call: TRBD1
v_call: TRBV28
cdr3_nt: TGTGCCAGCAGCACCTTGGACAGGGGATCTGGAAACACCATATATTTT
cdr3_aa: CASSTLDRGSGNTIYF

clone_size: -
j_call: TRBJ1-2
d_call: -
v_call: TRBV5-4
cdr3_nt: TGTGCCAGCGGTTCGGGGAATGGCTACACCTTC
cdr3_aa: CASGSGNGYTF

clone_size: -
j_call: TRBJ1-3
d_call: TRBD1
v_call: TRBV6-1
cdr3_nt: TGTGCCAGCAGTGAGGGGGACAGAGGAAACACCATATATTTT
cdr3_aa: CASSEGDRGNTIYF

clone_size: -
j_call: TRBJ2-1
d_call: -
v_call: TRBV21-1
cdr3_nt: TGTGCCAGCAGCCCCAGACTAGTCCGAGTTTGGAATGAGCAGTTCTTC
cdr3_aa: CASSPRLVRVWNEQFF

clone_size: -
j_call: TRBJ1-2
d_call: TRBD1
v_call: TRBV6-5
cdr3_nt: TGTGCCAGCAGTTGGGGACAGGGCGCCTATGGCTACACCTTC
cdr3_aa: CASSWGQGAYGYTF

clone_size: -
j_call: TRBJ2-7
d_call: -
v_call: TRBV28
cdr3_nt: TGTGCCAGCAAAATTGCCGGAGCTACCTACGAGCAGTACTTC
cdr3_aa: CASKIAGATYEQYF

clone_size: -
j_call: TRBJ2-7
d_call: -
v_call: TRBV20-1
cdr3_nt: TGCAGTGCCCCGACTCAGTACGAGCAGTACTTC
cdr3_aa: CSAPTQYEQYF

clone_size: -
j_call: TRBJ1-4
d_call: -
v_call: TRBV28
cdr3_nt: TGTGCCAGCTCCCAGGTGAAGGGAGGTAATGAAAAACTGTTTTTT
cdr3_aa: CASSQVKGGNEKLFF

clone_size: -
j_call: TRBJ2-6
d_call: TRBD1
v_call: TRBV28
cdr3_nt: TGTGCCAGCAGTTATTACAGGGGGCGCAGTCCTGGGGCCAACGTCCTGACTTTC
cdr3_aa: CASSYYRGRSPGANVLTF

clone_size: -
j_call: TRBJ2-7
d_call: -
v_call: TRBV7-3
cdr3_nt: TGTGCCAGCAGCTTAAACTCGGGCTCCTACGAGCAGTACTTC
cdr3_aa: CASSLNSGSYEQYF

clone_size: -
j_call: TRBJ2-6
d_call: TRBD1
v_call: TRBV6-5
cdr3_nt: TGTGCCAGCAGCTGGGACAGCTCTGGGGCCAACGTCCTGACTTTC
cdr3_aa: CASSWDSSGANVLTF

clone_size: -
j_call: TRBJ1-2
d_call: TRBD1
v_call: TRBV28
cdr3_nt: TGTGCCAGCAGTTTATGGGGGGTAGGGACAGACAAGAATGGCTACACCTTC
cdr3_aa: CASSLWGVGTDKNGYTF

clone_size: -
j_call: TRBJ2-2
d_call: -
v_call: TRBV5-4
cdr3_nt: TGTGCCAGCAGCTTGGCGGCGGCGAACACCGGGGAGCTGTTTTTT
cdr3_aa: CASSLAAANTGELFF

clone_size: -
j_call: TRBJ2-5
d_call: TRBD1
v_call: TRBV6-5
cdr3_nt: TGTGCCAGCAGTTACTCGTTTGAACAGGGGGGGACCCAGTACTTC
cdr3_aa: CASSYSFEQGGTQYF

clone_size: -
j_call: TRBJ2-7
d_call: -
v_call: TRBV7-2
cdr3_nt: TGTGCCAGCAAGTGGGACCGGGACGAGGCCTACGAGCAGTACTTC
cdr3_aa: CASKWDRDEAYEQYF

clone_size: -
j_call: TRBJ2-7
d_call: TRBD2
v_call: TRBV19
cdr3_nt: TGTGCCAGTAGCCAGGCCACCGGGACTAGCGGGGGTAAGCAGTACTTC
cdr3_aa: CASSQATGTSGGKQYF

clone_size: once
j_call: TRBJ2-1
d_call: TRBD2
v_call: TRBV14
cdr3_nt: TGTGCCAGCAGCCTATACGGACTAGCGCTCTCCTACAATGAGCAGTTCTTC
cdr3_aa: CASSLYGLALSYNEQFF

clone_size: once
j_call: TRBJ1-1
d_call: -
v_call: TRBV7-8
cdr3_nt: TGTGCCAGCAGCTTAGGAAGTCTGAACACTGAAGCTTTCTTT
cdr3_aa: CASSLGSLNTEAFF

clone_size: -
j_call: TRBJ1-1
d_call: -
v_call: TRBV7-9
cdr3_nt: TGTGCCAGCAGCTTGGGGGCACGCACTGAAGCTTTCTTT
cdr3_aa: CASSLGARTEAFF

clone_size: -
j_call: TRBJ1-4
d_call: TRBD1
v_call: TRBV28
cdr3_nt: TGTGCCAGCAGTCAGCCGGGACAGGGTAATGAAAAACTGTTTTTT
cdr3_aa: CASSQPGQGNEKLFF

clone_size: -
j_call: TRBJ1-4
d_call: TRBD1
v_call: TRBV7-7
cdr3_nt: TGTGCTAGCAGCTTAACAGGGCAGGGGGCTGAAAAACTGTTTTTT
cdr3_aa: CASSLTGQGAEKLFF

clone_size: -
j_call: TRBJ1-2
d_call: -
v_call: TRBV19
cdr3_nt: TGTGCCAGTAGTATTGGTGGGCTTCATGGCTACACCTTC
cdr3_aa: CASSIGGLHGYTF

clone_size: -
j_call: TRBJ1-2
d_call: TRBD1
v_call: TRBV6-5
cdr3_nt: TGTGCCAGCAGTTACCGAGGGGAGACAGGGCACTATGGCTACACCTTC
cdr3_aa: CASSYRGETGHYGYTF

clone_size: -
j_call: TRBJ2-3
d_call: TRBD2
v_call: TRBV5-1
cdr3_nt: TGCGCCAGCAGCTTGGGCGGGGGATTCACAGATACGCAGTATTTT
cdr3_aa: CASSLGGGFTDTQYF

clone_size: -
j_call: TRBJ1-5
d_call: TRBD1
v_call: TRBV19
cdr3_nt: TGTGCCAGTAGTACCAGGACAGGAGACTTCAATCAGCCCCAGCATTTT
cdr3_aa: CASSTRTGDFNQPQHF

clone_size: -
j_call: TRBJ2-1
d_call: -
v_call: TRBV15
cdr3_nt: TGTGCCACCAGTGAACGGGACTCCTCCTACAATGAGCAGTTCTTC
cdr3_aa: CATSERDSSYNEQFF

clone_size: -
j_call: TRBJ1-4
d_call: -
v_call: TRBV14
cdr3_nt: TGTGCCAGCAGCCAAGATAGGACTGCCCTATACGCAGATGAAAAACTGTTTTTT
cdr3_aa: CASSQDRTALYADEKLFF

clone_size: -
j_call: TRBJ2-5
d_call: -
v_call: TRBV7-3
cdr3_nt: TGTGCCAGCAGCTTAGGGGCAGGTCCACAAGAGACCCAGTACTTC
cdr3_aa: CASSLGAGPQETQYF

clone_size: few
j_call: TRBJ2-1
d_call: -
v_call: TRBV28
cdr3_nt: TGTGCCAGCAGTCCGCAGATGGGGGGCGGTGAGCAGTTCTTC
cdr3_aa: CASSPQMGGGEQFF

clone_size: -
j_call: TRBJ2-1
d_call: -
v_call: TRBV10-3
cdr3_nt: TGTGCCATCACCATAACCCCTCCAGAGGCCTACAATGAGCAGTTCTTC
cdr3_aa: CAITITPPEAYNEQFF

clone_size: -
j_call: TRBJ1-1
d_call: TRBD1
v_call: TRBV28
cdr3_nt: TGTGCCAGCAGTTTACGGACGACCGCCAACAGGGGAACTGAAGCTTTCTTT
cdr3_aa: CASSLRTTANRGTEAFF

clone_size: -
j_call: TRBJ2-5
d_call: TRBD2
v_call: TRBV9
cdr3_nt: TGTGCCAGCAGCTCTCCCCCAAGGACTAGCGGGAGCGGCCAAGAGACCCAGTACTTC
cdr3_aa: CASSSPPRTSGSGQETQYF

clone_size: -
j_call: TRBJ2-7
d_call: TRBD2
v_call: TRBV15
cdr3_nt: TGTGCCACCAGCAGAGGCGGGAGCTCATACTCTTACGAGCAGTACTTC
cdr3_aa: CATSRGGSSYSYEQYF

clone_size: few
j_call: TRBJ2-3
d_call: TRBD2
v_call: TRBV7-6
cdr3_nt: TGTGCCAGCAGCTTAGCAGCGGGAGAGAGGTCAGATACGCAGTATTTT
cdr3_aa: CASSLAAGERSDTQYF

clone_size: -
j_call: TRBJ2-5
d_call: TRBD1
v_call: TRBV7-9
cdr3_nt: TGTGCCAGCAGCGTAGGGACAGGGGCTATGGAGACCCAGTACTTC
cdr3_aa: CASSVGTGAMETQYF

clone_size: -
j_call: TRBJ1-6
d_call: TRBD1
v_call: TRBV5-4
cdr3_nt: TGTGCCAGCAGCGTGAAACAGGGGGCTAGCCCTCCCCTCCACTTT
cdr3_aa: CASSVKQGASPPLHF

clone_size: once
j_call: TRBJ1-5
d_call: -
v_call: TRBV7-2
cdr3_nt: TGTGCCAGCAGCCAGAGGGGGGCTGAGAGTCAGCCCCAGCATTTT
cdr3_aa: CASSQRGAESQPQHF

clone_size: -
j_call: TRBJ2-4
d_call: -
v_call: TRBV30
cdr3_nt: TGTGCCTGGACTTCCCCCCAGTCCCGCAAAAACATTCAGTACTTC
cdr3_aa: CAWTSPQSRKNIQYF

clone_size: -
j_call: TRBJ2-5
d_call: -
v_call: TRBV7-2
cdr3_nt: TGTGCCAGCAGTTTCGGAGAGACCCAGTACTTC
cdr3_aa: CASSFGETQYF

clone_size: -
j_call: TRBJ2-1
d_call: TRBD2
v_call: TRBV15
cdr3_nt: TGTGCCACCAGCAGAGGAGGCGCGGGGGGTGATGAGCAGTTCTTC
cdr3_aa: CATSRGGAGGDEQFF

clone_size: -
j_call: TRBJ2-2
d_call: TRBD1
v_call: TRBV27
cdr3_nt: TGTGCCAGCAGTGTACAGGGGTCCGGGGAGCTGTTTTTT
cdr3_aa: CASSVQGSGELFF

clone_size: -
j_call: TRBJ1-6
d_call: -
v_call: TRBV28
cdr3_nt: TGTGCCAGCAACCCTGGGGGGACACGCTCCTATAATTCACCCCTCCACTTT
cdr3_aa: CASNPGGTRSYNSPLHF

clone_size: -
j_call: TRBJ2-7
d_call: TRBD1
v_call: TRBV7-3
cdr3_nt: TGTGCCAGCAGCGCGGGGACAGGTACCTACGAGCAGTACTTC
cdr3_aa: CASSAGTGTYEQYF

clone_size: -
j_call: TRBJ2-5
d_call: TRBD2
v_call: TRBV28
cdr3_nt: TGTGCCAGCCGTAGGGGGGAGCGGGGGCTAGAGACCCAGTACTTC
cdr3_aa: CASRRGERGLETQYF

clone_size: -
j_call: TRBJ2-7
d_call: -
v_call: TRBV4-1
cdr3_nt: TGCGCCAGCAGCCGGCTCGGGAAGACGAACGAGCAGTACTTC
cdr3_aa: CASSRLGKTNEQYF

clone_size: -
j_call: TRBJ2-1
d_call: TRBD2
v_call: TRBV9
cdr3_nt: TGTGCCAGCAGCCCTCCCTCTAGCGGGGCCAATGAGCAGTTCTTC
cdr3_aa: CASSPPSSGANEQFF

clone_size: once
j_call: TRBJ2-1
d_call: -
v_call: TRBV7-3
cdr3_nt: TGTGCCAGCAGCCTCACCCCCGGGACCAGCTTTAACAATGAGCAGTTCTTC
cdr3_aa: CASSLTPGTSFNNEQFF

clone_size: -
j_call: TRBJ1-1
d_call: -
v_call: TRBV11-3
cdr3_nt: TGTGCCAGCAGCCCTCGCGGTAACACTGAAGCTTTCTTT
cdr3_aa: CASSPRGNTEAFF

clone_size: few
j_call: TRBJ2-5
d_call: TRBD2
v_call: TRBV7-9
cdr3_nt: TGTGCCAGCAGCTTTCTAACCGGGAGGTACCAAGAGACCCAGTACTTC
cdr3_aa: CASSFLTGRYQETQYF

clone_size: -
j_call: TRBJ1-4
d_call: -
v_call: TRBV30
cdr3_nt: TGTGCCTGGAGTCCCCCGGGACTTCTTAATGAAAAACTGTTTTTT
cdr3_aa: CAWSPPGLLNEKLFF